These T cell receptor beta chains were read from a single sample in a study of vaccination effects on CD4 cells after COVID-19. No antigen has been assigned to these receptors. Assay: immunoSEQ multiplex PCR; the TCRdb copy retains only in-frame clones and omits some. The repertoire has tens of thousands of clones, approximately 72% of them found once; the top ten carry less than 35%. This material consisted of CD4+ T cells from PBMCs cultured with a peptide pool, taken before COVID-19 vaccination. The receptors here all came from a human donor who had a prior SARS-CoV-2 infection. CDR3s leave out the opening cysteine and the closing phenylalanine or tryptophan. D genes are given only for firm matches. Clone size is not always given. Where it is, it says once, few, many or a class for expanded clones.

d_call j_call v_call clone_size cdr3_aa
NA TRBJ1-1 TRBV27 NA ASIWGEEAF
NA TRBJ2-7 TRBV3-1/TRBV3-2 few ASSPQGYEQY
NA TRBJ1-3 TRBV18 NA ASTDNGGAQSGNTIY
NA TRBJ2-1 TRBV5-5 once ASSNSGGQYNEQF
TRBD1 TRBJ1-6 TRBV20-1 NA SAGTGDSLH
NA TRBJ1-2 TRBV15 NA ATSRDGGSYNYGYT
TRBD1 TRBJ1-1 TRBV7-8 NA ASQDRGQLNTEAF
NA TRBJ1-1 TRBV18 NA ASCQIMNTEAF
TRBD2 TRBJ2-7 TRBV6-4 NA ASSFGLAGAPTYEQY
TRBD1 TRBJ2-5 TRBV5-8 NA ASSRTGTGGKTQY
NA TRBJ2-7 TRBV6-5 NA AAGIHTYEQY
NA TRBJ1-1 TRBV5-1 NA ASSLLGSRNTEAF
TRBD2 TRBJ2-3 TRBV19 once AVASGRINDADTQY
TRBD2 TRBJ2-5 TRBV5-1 NA ASSLRLGGLETQY
NA TRBJ2-7 TRBV5-6 NA ASSLLGPPYEQY
TRBD2 TRBJ2-5 TRBV5-6 NA ASSFVAGVGETQY
NA TRBJ2-3 TRBV19 NA ASSTSALARSDTQY
NA TRBJ2-5 TRBV12-3/TRBV12-4 NA ASSLGGQETQY
NA TRBJ1-5 TRBV9 NA ASSRDTSNQPQH
NA TRBJ2-1 TRBV5-5 NA ASSLGHRAYNEQF
NA TRBJ1-2 TRBV18 once ASSPSRGRAGDGYT
NA TRBJ2-2 TRBV14 once ASSQDDRGRNTGELF
NA TRBJ1-2 TRBV5-1 NA ASSLVGDYGYT
TRBD2 TRBJ2-5 TRBV4-2 once ASSLGLADNQETQY
NA TRBJ2-1 TRBV10-3 NA AISAQGFSYNEQF
TRBD2 TRBJ2-1 TRBV24-1 NA ATQLAGGTYNEQF
TRBD1 TRBJ1-2 TRBV27 NA ASSLLYRSRQGFNYGYT
NA TRBJ1-3 TRBV5-6 NA ASSIPGNTIY
TRBD2 TRBJ2-7 TRBV2 many ASSGGLAGGQEQY
TRBD1 TRBJ1-1 TRBV5-1 NA ASTRDRGNTEAF
TRBD1 TRBJ1-2 TRBV27 NA ASGHQGAFSNYGYT
TRBD2 TRBJ2-5 TRBV27 NA ASSSPTGTSSVTQY
TRBD2 TRBJ2-7 TRBV6-2/TRBV6-3 NA ASSYLTLAGVAYEQY
TRBD1 TRBJ2-2 TRBV5-1 NA ASSLEAGGRTGELF
NA TRBJ2-7 TRBV5-6 once ASSFLSRWEQY
NA TRBJ1-1 TRBV6-5 NA ASTTFRGTEAF
NA TRBJ2-3 TRBV19 once ASSIRIGDTQY
NA TRBJ1-6 TRBV7-3 NA ASSFTPNSPLH
NA TRBJ2-5 TRBV5-1 NA ASSWNSGNQETQY
TRBD2 TRBJ2-2 TRBV7-2 NA ASSPRLAGGPGELF
NA TRBJ2-7 TRBV28 once ASSFAGATVEQY
TRBD1 TRBJ2-1 TRBV5-6 NA ASSSSGQVYNEQF
NA TRBJ1-1 TRBV7-8 NA ASRKGPDRDTEAF
NA TRBJ2-2 TRBV11-3 NA ASSSTGFWGNTGELF
TRBD2 TRBJ2-1 TRBV5-4 NA ASSFGPKRGGSYNEQF
TRBD1 TRBJ2-2 TRBV7-2 NA ASSSYRGLGGELF
TRBD2 TRBJ2-7 TRBV5-4 NA ASSGPGGLKYEQY
TRBD1 TRBJ1-5 TRBV6-2/TRBV6-3 NA ASSPTGVGNQPQH
NA TRBJ1-5 TRBV19 NA ASSILGGQPQH